The sample holds many counts of the clone carrying this T cell receptor beta chain. Its antigen remains unidentified. Researchers made TCR beta libraries by using iRepertoire HTBI primers and running Arm-PCR on CDR3 regions. TCRdb independently ran MiXCR on the multiplex PCR reads; one entry per CDR3 protein. The sample carries 390,000 or so distinct CDR3 sequences, roughly 12% recorded once. This entry is derived from a study of regulatory T cells in long-lasting Graves disease. Broader study findings: TRBV28, TRBJ1-2 and TRBJ2-5 emerged as the favored segments in persistent disease.

The CDR3 covers 14 residues. V was clipped by 3 bases and J by 6 bases, with 12 bases between them. Time point specified: newly diagnosed GD, antithyroid drugs for less than 3 months. There was RNA extracted from PBMCs, and the TCR library was made from it. The sample was also reused in another study, on T cells in Graves' hyperthyroidism and ophthalmopathy. That paper adds: Appearing also in blood were most of the thyroid clonotypes expanded above 0.001. In validation, the model predicted ophthalmopathy. These predictions came a median about 6.5 months before onset.

The sequence came from a woman between 18 and 29 years old with Graves disease. V usage is TRBV12-3 or TRBV12-4 and J usage is TRBJ2-1; D is unclear. The starting material was peripheral blood mononuclear cells (PBMCs), obtained at new diagnosis, from a patient treated with antithyroid drugs. This chain's CDR3 is CASSLEFSSNEQFF. CDR3 bases: TGTGCCAGCAGTTTGGAATTCTCGAGCAATGAGCAGTTCTTC.